This T cell receptor beta chain derives from a study of T cells in Graves' hyperthyroidism and ophthalmopathy (dated by TCRdb to between 2018 and 2020). In the study overall: Peripheral blood was sampled at the time of initial diagnosis, prior to any treatment. For training and testing, the 95 to 100 patients in the discovery cohort were randomly divided in a 7:3 ratio. TCR Vbeta CDR3 sequencing of some 140 peripheral blood samples (approximately 44 ophthalmopathy, about 75 hyperthyroidism and about 17 progressor patients) is reported in the paper. Prospective prediction of ophthalmopathy was tested in an independent validation cohort of 18 to 20 hyperthyroidism patients and 15 to 17 patients who later progressed to ophthalmopathy. A discovery cohort of around 98 patients, approximately 44 with Graves' ophthalmopathy and roughly 59 with stable Graves' hyperthyroidism, was used to find distinguishing TCR V-J signatures. In about 6 Graves' hyperthyroidism patients, the study also compared T-cell repertoires from thyroid tissue with T-cell repertoires from blood. After sampling, hyperthyroidism patients received methimazole starting at 30 mg daily, and ophthalmopathy patients received high-dose intravenous methylprednisolone. Study-wide findings and limitations: Ophthalmopathy was separated from stable hyperthyroidism by a 13 V-J signature model, with 87.88% sensitivity and roughly 84% specificity obtained in cross-validation and 80%/75% obtained in testing. During validation, the model predicted progression to ophthalmopathy a median of around 6 months ahead of onset, with more than 55% sensitivity and less than 85% specificity. Blood samples also contained most of the expanded thyroid clonotypes (frequency above 0.001), which suggests that blood repertoires may reflect thyroid immune responses. No statistical method was used to fix the sample size in advance, and group allocation was not hidden from the investigators.

From the cysteine up to the phenylalanine, the CDR3 has a length of 13 residues. CDR3 DNA is the only sequence kept; it has 39 bases, read in frame from the first base. The germline V gene (reference sequence) sets CDR1 to GTSNPN and CDR2 to SVGIG. As concerns this clonotype: Its cognate antigen has yet to be identified. A much bigger clone sits one base away, suggesting this may be a read error.

Hyperthyroidism patients were aged 18 to 65 years and newly diagnosed, with disease duration of less than 2 months. The study excluded patients with uncontrolled infections, other autoimmune diseases, pregnancy or lactation. Diagnoses were established on the basis of clinical symptoms, serum thyroxine and TRAb, thyroid ultrasound, and orbital computed tomography. Blood from progressor patients was collected at the time of first diagnosis with hyperthyroidism, before any ophthalmopathy symptoms had appeared. PBMCs were separated from roughly 10 ml of fresh peripheral blood using Ficoll-Paque density gradient centrifugation. Progressor patients were first diagnosed with Graves' hyperthyroidism and then developed ophthalmopathy during follow-up. Total RNA was extracted using Trizol reagent, and RNA quality was assessed on an Agilent 2100 Bioanalyzer. The TCR beta CDR3 regions were amplified from RNA transcripts. For the first round of RT-PCR on the TCR CDR3, the HTBI primer set was used together with the Qiagen OneStep RT-PCR kit. Libraries were constructed in a second round of multiplex PCR, after which size selection and purification were performed. The libraries were sequenced on an Illumina HiSeq2000 using paired-end 100 bp reads. The original pipeline was this. SOAPnuke was used to process the raw data, removing reads that contained adapters or uncalled bases, had a mean Phred below 15, or lacked an exact match to the constant primer or identifier. High-quality paired reads were merged with COPE v1.2.5, and unique nucleotide sequences were defined as clonotypes. Clonotypes were aligned to IMGT TRBV, TRBD and TRBJ reference segments using MiTCR v1.1. Analysis was restricted to V-J combinations with a frequency above 0.0001, which covered roughly 99% of repertoires. A TCS score was defined as the ratio of F50 (clonal expansion) to E x V (chaos), with BLOSUM62-based TCRdist applied between CDR3 peptides within each V-J. Welch's t-statistics and random forest reduced just over 500 V-J features to about 12, which were used in a naive Bayes classifier (R e1071). Starting from the raw public reads, TCRdb applied fastp trimming at Q25, assembled clones with MiXCR and retained in-frame beta chains. Entries are consolidated by CDR3 protein sequence, retaining the most common genes and DNA. Clone size and V and J calls follow TCRdb, not the original study. This sample gives some 400,000 distinct CDR3 sequences in total; approximately 13% of them show up just once. The ten largest clones represent roughly 20% of the sample.

The receptor's source is a young man with Graves' hyperthyroidism that later progressed to Graves' ophthalmopathy. In this chain, TRBV30 is recombined with TRBJ1-5; the D gene is perhaps TRBD1, on 6 matching bases. Sequenced sample: blood. The encoded CDR3 is CAWSVGGRQPEHF. The sequence in DNA is TGTGCCTGGAGTGTAGGGGGGCGTCAGCCCGAGCATTTT.